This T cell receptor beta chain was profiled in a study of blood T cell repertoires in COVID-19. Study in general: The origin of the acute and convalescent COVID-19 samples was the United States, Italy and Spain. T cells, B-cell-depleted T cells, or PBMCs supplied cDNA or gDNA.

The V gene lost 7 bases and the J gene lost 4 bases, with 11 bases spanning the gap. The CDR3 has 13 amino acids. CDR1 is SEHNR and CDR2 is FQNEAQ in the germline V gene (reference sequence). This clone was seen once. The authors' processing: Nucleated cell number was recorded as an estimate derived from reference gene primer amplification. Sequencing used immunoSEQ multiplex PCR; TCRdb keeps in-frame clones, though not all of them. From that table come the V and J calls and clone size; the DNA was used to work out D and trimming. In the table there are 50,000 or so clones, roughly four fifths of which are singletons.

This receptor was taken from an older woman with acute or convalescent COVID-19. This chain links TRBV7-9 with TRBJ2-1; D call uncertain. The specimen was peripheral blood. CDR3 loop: CASNQAGYNEQFF. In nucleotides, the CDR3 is TGTGCCAGCAACCAGGCTGGGTACAATGAGCAGTTCTTC.